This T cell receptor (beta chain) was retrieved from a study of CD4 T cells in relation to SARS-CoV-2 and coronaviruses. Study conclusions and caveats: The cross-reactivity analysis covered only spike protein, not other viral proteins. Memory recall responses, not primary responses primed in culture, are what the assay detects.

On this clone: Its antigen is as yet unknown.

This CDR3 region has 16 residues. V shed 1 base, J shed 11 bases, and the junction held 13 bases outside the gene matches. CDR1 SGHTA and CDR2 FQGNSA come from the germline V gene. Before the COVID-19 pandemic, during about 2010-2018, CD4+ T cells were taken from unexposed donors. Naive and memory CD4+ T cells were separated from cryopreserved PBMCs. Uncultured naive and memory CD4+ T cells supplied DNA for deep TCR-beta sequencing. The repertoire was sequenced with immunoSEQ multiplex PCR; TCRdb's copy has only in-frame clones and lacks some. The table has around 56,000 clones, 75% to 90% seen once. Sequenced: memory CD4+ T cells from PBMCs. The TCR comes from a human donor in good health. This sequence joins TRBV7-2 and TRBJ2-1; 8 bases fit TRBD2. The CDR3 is CASSLVSARRGDKQFF. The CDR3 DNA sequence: TGTGCCAGCAGCTTAGTTTCGGCCAGGCGGGGGGACAAGCAGTTCTTC.